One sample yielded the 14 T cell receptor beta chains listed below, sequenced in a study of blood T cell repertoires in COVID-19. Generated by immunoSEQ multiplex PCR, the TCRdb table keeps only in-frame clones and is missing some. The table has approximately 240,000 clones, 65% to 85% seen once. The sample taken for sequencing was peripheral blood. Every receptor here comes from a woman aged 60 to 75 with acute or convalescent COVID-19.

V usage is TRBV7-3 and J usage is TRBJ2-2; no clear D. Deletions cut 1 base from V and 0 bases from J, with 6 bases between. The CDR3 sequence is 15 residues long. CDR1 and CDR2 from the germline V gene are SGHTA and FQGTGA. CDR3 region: CASSLSPANTGELFF. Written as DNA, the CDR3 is TGTGCCAGCAGCTTAAGCCCGGCGAACACCGGGGAGCTGTTTTTT.

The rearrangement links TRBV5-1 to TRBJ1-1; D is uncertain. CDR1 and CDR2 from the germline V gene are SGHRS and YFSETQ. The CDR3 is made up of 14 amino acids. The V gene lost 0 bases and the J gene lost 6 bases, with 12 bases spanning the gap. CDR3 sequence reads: CASSLGPLGAEAFF. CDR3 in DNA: TGCGCCAGCAGCTTGGGACCCCTCGGAGCTGAAGCTTTCTTT.

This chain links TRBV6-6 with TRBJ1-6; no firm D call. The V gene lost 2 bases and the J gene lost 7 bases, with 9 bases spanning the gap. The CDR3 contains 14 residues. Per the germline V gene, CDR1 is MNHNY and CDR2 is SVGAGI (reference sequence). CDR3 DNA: TGTGCCAGCAGTTACGCGGAGGGAAATTCACCCCTCCACTTT. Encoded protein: CASSYAEGNSPLHF.

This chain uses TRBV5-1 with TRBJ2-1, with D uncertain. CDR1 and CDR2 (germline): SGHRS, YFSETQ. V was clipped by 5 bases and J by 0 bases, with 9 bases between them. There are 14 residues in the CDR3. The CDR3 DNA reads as TGCGCCAGCAGAGGCCAGGTCTCCTACAATGAGCAGTTCTTC. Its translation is CASRGQVSYNEQFF.

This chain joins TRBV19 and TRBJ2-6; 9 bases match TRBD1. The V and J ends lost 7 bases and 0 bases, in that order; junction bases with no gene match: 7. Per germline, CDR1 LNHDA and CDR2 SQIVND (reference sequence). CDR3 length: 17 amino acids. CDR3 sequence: CASTKPGQGSGANVLTF. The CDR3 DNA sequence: TGTGCCAGTACCAAACCGGGACAGGGCTCTGGGGCCAACGTCCTGACTTTC. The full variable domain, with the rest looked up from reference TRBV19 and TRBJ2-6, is DGGITQSPKYLFRKEGQNVTLSCEQNLNHDAMYWYRQDPGQGLRLIYYSQIVNDFQKGDIAEGYSVSREKKESFPLTVTSAQKNPTAFYLCASTKPGQGSGANVLTFGAGSRLTVL.

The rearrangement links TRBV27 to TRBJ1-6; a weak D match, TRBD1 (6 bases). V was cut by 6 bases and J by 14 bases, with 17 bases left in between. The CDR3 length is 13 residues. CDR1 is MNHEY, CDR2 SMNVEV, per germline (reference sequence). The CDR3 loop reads CASRPRVDRTLHF. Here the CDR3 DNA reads TGTGCCAGCAGGCCTAGGGTTGACAGGACCCTCCACTTT.

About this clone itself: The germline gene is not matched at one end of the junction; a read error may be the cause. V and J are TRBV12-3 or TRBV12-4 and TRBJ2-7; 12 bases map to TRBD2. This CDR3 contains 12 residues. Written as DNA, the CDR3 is TGTGCCAGCAGTCTGCGGACTAGCGGGGCCCACTTC. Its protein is CASSLRTSGAHF.

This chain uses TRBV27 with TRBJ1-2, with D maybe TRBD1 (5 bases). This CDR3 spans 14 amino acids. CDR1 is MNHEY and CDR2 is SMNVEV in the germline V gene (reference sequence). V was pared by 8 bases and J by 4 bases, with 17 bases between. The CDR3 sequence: CASGSGGVSYGYTF. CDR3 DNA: TGTGCCAGCGGTTCGGGGGGAGTCAGCTATGGCTACACCTTC.

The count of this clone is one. CDR3 DNA: TGTGCCAGCAGCTTAGGAAGCCTTGGGAGCGGCCAGTACAATGAGCAGTTCTTC. Its translation is CASSLGSLGSGQYNEQFF. This chain uses TRBV11-3 with TRBJ2-1, with TRBD2 as a possible D gene (5 bases). From germline, CDR1 is SGHNT and CDR2 YENEEA. The V end lost 1 base, the J end lost 4 bases, and 20 bases lay between the germline ends. The CDR3 consists of 18 residues.

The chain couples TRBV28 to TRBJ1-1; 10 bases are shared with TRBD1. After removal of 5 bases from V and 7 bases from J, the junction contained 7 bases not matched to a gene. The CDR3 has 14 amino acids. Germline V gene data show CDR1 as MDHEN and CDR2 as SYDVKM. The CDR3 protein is CASSGTGTGDEAFF. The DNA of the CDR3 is TGTGCCAGCAGTGGAACCGGGACAGGGGATGAAGCTTTCTTT.

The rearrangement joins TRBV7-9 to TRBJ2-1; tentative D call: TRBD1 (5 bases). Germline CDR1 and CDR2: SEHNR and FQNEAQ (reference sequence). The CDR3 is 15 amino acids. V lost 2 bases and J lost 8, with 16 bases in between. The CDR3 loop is CASSLRLGLRDEQFF. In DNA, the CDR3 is TGTGCCAGCAGCTTACGTCTGGGGCTGCGAGATGAGCAGTTCTTC.

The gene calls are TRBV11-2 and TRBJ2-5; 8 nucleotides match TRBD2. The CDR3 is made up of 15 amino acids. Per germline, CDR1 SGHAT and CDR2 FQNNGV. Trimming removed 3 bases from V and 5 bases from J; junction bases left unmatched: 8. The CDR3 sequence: CASSFSGGSGETQYF. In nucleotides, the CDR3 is TGTGCCAGCAGCTTCAGCGGGGGATCAGGGGAGACCCAGTACTTC.

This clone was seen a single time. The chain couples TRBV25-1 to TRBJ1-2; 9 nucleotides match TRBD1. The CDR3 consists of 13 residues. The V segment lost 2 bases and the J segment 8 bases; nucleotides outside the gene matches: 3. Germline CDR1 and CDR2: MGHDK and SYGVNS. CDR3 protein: CASSEQGQGGYTF. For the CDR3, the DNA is TGTGCCAGCAGTGAACAGGGACAGGGAGGCTACACCTTC.

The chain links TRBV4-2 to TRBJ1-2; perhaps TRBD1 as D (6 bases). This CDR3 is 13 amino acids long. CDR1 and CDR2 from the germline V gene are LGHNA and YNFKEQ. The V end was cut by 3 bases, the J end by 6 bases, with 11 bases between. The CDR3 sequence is CASSHPQGNGYTF. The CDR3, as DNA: TGTGCCAGCAGCCACCCACAGGGAAATGGCTACACCTTC.